A single sample gave rise to the 7 T cell receptor beta chains below, sequenced in a study of shared clonotypes between healthy human individuals. The protocol was immunoSEQ multiplex PCR, while the TCRdb copy is restricted to in-frame clones and leaves out a portion. The repertoire includes about 2 million clones, approximately 95% of them detected once, and approximately 1.2% sits in the top ten. Only CD45RO-negative cells positively selected for CCR7 counted as naive CD8 cells, so terminally differentiated effector memory CD45RA+ cells were excluded. The sample taken for sequencing was naive CD8+ T cells sorted from blood. The receptor source for this set is a man between 18 and 35 years old in good health.

V is TRBV6-6 and J is TRBJ2-5, with 8 nucleotides matching TRBD1. V was clipped by 6 bases and J by 3 bases; unmatched bases: 9. The CDR3 loop spans 15 amino acids. Germline values: CDR1 MNHNY, CDR2 SVGAGI (reference sequence). DNA for the CDR3: TGTGCCAGCAGACGTAGACAGGGGATCGAAGAGACCCAGTACTTC. Translation gives CASRRRQGIEETQYF.

On this clone: This sample includes further DNA sequences coding for the same CDR3. The CDR3, as DNA: TGTGCCAGCAGTTCGTCAGACAATGAGCAGTTCTTC. Its protein product is CASSSSDNEQFF. J is TRBJ2-1 and V is TRBV28; D remains ambiguous. The V end lost 4 bases, the J end lost 5 bases, and 6 bases lay between the germline ends. CDR1 is MDHEN and CDR2 is SYDVKM in the germline V gene. This CDR3 has 12 residues.

Concerning this clone: Other DNA sequences from this sample encode an identical CDR3 as well. The chain carries TRBV7-8 and TRBJ1-1; 7 bases map to TRBD1. The CDR3 totals 13 residues. From germline, CDR1 is SGHVS and CDR2 FQNEAQ. V dropped 2 bases and J dropped 5; count of bases not matched to a gene: 2. The chain's CDR3 is CASSLSGGTEAFF. CDR3 DNA: TGTGCCAGCAGCTTATCAGGGGGGACTGAAGCTTTCTTT.

This clone showed up just once. CDR3 in DNA: TGCAGCGCCACGGGTCCGGACGGTTACGAGCAGTACTTC. Its protein is CSATGPDGYEQYF. The gene calls are TRBV29-1 and TRBJ2-7; D is uncertain. Per germline, CDR1 SQVTM and CDR2 ANQGSEA. The CDR3 covers 13 residues. Trimming took 7 bases from V and 4 from J, leaving 17 bases between them.

About this clone itself: Other DNA sequences from this sample encode an identical CDR3 as well. The V call is TRBV6-1, the J call TRBJ2-7; D not resolved. The V and J ends lost 1 base and 2 bases respectively, with 6 bases between them. The CDR3 extends over 13 amino acids. CDR1 and CDR2 (germline): MNHNS, SASEGT. The DNA of the CDR3 is TGTGCCAGCAGTGAAGGGAAAACCTACGAGCAGTACTTC. Translating gives CASSEGKTYEQYF.

This chain uses TRBV6-1 with TRBJ1-1, with D uncertain. Trimming shortened V by 6 bases and J by 1 base, and 12 bases separated the two germline ends. Germline V lookup: CDR1 MNHNS, CDR2 SASEGT. The CDR3 runs to 14 residues. The CDR3 nucleotides are TGTGCCAGCAGCCCTAGGCGGAGGAACACTGAAGCTTTCTTT. Amino acid sequence: CASSPRRRNTEAFF.

This chain joins TRBV4-1 and TRBJ1-5; D unresolved. The CDR3 length is 13 residues. Germline V CDR1 and CDR2: MGHRA, YSYEKL. V was clipped by 4 bases and J by 6 bases, with 10 bases between them. Written as DNA, the CDR3 is TGCGCCAGCAGCCCCCCGGCAGGTCAGCCCCAGCATTTT. Protein product: CASSPPAGQPQHF.